What follows is one T cell receptor beta chain and its context. This entry comes from a study of control samples from healthy donors and cancer patients. The protocol was immunoSEQ multiplex PCR, while the TCRdb copy is restricted to in-frame clones and leaves out a portion. This sample has tens of thousands of clones, with roughly 90% found just once. CDR3 length: 14 residues. V lost 4 bases, J lost 5 bases, and 12 bases lay in between. Germline V gene data show CDR1 as LNHDA and CDR2 as SQIVND (reference sequence). The gene calls are TRBV19 and TRBJ1-5; D is possibly TRBD1 (5 bases). This clonotype was sampled from a man between 50 and 59 years old with lung cancer. Sequenced sample: PBMCs. CDR3 loop: CASSTPGSYQPQHF. The DNA of the CDR3 is TGTGCCAGTAGTACCCCAGGGTCGTATCAGCCCCAGCATTTT.